The rows below give T cell receptor beta chains drawn from one sample of a study of naive and memory T cell subsets. TCRdb processed the UMI-ligation and nested PCR reads anew with MiXCR; each CDR3 protein has one entry. This table has 130,000 to 150,000 distinct CDR3 sequences, 17% appearing once. Source material: naive CD4+ T cells from blood. The receptors here all came from a human donor in good health. Each CDR3 is given with its conserved first and last residue. D genes are given only for firm matches. Size tells how often a clone was seen (once, few, many) or the class of an expanded clone, and some rows leave it out.

DNA: TGTGCCAGCAGTCAGGGGGCAGGACAGCCCCAGCATTTT; CDR3: CASSQGAGQPQHF; V: TRBV6-6; D: TRBD1; J: TRBJ1-5; size: NA
DNA: TGCGCCAGCAGCGACGGACAGGGTTACAACAATGAGCAGTTCTTC; CDR3: CASSDGQGYNNEQFF; V: TRBV5-1; D: TRBD1; J: TRBJ2-1; size: NA
DNA: TGCAGTGCCCGGGCCAGGGACTGGTATAGCACAGATACGCAGTATTTT; CDR3: CSARARDWYSTDTQYF; V: TRBV20-1; D: NA; J: TRBJ2-3; size: few
DNA: TGTGCCAGCAGCTCCCGGAATGCCAATGACACCGGGGAGCTGTTTTTT; CDR3: CASSSRNANDTGELFF; V: TRBV7-2; D: NA; J: TRBJ2-2; size: few
DNA: TGTGCCAGCAGTGAACGGCCAGGGACAGATACGCAGTATTTT; CDR3: CASSERPGTDTQYF; V: TRBV6-1; D: NA; J: TRBJ2-3; size: NA
DNA: TGTGCCAGCTCACCACAGGGAGGGAACACCGGGGAGCTGTTTTTT; CDR3: CASSPQGGNTGELFF; V: TRBV18; D: NA; J: TRBJ2-2; size: many
DNA: TGTGCCAGCAGTCAGGGATTTAACAATGAGCAGTTCTTC; CDR3: CASSQGFNNEQFF; V: TRBV12-3/TRBV12-4; D: NA; J: TRBJ2-1; size: NA
DNA: TGCGCCAGCAGCCTGGACAGGGGCGCCCACTTAGCCAAAAACATTCAGTACTTC; CDR3: CASSLDRGAHLAKNIQYF; V: TRBV5-1; D: TRBD1; J: TRBJ2-4; size: few
DNA: TGTGCCATCAGGGACAGGGTGAACACCGGGGAGCTGTTTTTT; CDR3: CAIRDRVNTGELFF; V: TRBV10-3; D: TRBD1; J: TRBJ2-2; size: NA
DNA: TGTGCCAGCAGCGTCAGGGGTGGCGAGCAGTACTTC; CDR3: CASSVRGGEQYF; V: TRBV9; D: NA; J: TRBJ2-7; size: few
DNA: TGTGCCAGCAGTAGTAGCGGGTCCTACGAGCAGTACTTC; CDR3: CASSSSGSYEQYF; V: TRBV12-3/TRBV12-4; D: TRBD2; J: TRBJ2-7; size: few
DNA: TGTGCCAGCAGCGTGGGACAGGGTTGGGCTACGCAGTATTTT; CDR3: CASSVGQGWATQYF; V: TRBV9; D: TRBD1; J: TRBJ2-3; size: NA
DNA: TGCGCCAGCAGCTTGGACTGGAACAATGAGCAGTTCTTC; CDR3: CASSLDWNNEQFF; V: TRBV5-1; D: NA; J: TRBJ2-1; size: few
DNA: TGCGCCAGCAGCCAACGGGGGCTGGGTTACAATGAGCAGTTCTTC; CDR3: CASSQRGLGYNEQFF; V: TRBV4-1; D: NA; J: TRBJ2-1; size: few
DNA: TGTGCCAGCAGTTACACGGACGGTCTGGGAGGTGGCTACACCTTC; CDR3: CASSYTDGLGGGYTF; V: TRBV6-5; D: NA; J: TRBJ1-2; size: few
DNA: TGTGCCAGCAGTTTATCTGGGGGCGGTCAGCCCCAGCATTTT; CDR3: CASSLSGGGQPQHF; V: TRBV28; D: NA; J: TRBJ1-5; size: NA
DNA: TGCAGCGCTTTGACAGGGGGAGAGACCCAGTACTTC; CDR3: CSALTGGETQYF; V: TRBV29-1; D: TRBD1; J: TRBJ2-5; size: few
DNA: TGTGCCAGCTTCTCCGGACAGGGAGTAGTCTACAATGAGCAGTTCTTC; CDR3: CASFSGQGVVYNEQFF; V: TRBV28; D: TRBD1; J: TRBJ2-1; size: NA
DNA: TGTGCCAGCAGCTTGCGGACTAGCGGGAGGGCCTGGGACAATGAGCAGTTCTTC; CDR3: CASSLRTSGRAWDNEQFF; V: TRBV5-4; D: TRBD2; J: TRBJ2-1; size: NA
DNA: TGTGCCTGGAGTGTGTTAATGAGACAGGGAAGGGGTGAGCAGTACTTC; CDR3: CAWSVLMRQGRGEQYF; V: TRBV30; D: TRBD1; J: TRBJ2-7; size: NA
DNA: TGTGCCAGCAGCCGTACAGGAACAAGCTCCTACGAGCAGTACTTC; CDR3: CASSRTGTSSYEQYF; V: TRBV7-9; D: NA; J: TRBJ2-7; size: NA
DNA: TGCGCCAGCAGCCATGACAGAAATAAGCCCTATAATTCACCCCTCCACTTT; CDR3: CASSHDRNKPYNSPLHF; V: TRBV4-1; D: NA; J: TRBJ1-6; size: NA
DNA: TGTGCCAGCAGTGACGGGGCCCAGGGCGAGACCCAGTACTTC; CDR3: CASSDGAQGETQYF; V: TRBV6-1; D: NA; J: TRBJ2-5; size: NA
DNA: TGCAGCGTTGCCCAGCGGGAGTTGGAGACCCAGTACTTC; CDR3: CSVAQRELETQYF; V: TRBV29-1; D: TRBD2; J: TRBJ2-5; size: NA
DNA: TGTGCTAGTGGTCCACCGGGACTAGGGACCGGGGAGCTGTTTTTT; CDR3: CASGPPGLGTGELFF; V: TRBV12-5; D: TRBD2; J: TRBJ2-2; size: once
DNA: TGTGCCAGCAGTTATTACGGGACAGGTGGTGAAAAACTGTTTTTT; CDR3: CASSYYGTGGEKLFF; V: TRBV6-6; D: TRBD1; J: TRBJ1-4; size: NA
DNA: TGCAGCGTTGAAGGGATGACTAGCGGGAGGGCCGGGTCCTACGAGCAGTACTTC; CDR3: CSVEGMTSGRAGSYEQYF; V: TRBV29-1; D: TRBD2; J: TRBJ2-7; size: few